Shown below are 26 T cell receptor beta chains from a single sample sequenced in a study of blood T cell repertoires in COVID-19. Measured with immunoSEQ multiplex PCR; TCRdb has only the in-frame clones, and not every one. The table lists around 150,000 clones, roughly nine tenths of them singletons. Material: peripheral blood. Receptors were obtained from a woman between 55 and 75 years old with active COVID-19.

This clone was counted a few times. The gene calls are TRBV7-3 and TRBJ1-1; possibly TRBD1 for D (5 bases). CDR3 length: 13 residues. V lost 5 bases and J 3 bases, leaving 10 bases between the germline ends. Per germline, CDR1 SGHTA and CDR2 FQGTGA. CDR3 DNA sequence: TGTGCCAGCAGCGACAGCGTCCACACTGAAGCTTTCTTT. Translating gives CASSDSVHTEAFF.

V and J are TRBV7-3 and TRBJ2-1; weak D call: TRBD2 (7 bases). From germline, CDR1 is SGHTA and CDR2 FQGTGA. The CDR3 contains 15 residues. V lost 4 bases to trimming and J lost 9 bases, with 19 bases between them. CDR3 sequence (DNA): TGTGCCAGCAGCTGGCAGGGGCAGGGGAGGGGTGAGCAGTTCTTC. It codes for CASSWQGQGRGEQFF.

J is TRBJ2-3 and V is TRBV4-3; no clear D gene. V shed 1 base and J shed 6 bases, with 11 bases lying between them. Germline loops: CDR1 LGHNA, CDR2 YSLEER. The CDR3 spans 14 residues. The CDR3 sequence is CASSQVLLSDTQYF. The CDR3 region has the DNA TGCGCCAGCAGCCAAGTTTTACTATCGGATACGCAGTATTTT.

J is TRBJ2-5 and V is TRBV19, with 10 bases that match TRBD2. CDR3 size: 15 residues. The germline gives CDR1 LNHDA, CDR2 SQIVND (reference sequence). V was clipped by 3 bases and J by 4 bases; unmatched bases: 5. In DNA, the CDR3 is TGTGCCAGTAGTATCCCGCTAGCGGGAGTAGAGACCCAGTACTTC. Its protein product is CASSIPLAGVETQYF.

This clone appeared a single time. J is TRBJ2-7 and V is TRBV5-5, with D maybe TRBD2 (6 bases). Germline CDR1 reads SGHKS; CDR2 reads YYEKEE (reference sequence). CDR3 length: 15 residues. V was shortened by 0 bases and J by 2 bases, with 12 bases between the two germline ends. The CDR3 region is CASSLVRESPYEQYF. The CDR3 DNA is TGTGCCAGCAGCTTGGTCCGGGAGAGCCCCTACGAGCAGTACTTC.

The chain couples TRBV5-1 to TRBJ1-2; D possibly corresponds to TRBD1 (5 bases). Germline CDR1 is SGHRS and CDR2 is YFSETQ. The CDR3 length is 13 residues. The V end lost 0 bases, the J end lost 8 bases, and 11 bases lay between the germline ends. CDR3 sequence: CASSLVGGSGYTF. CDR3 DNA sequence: TGCGCCAGCAGCTTGGTCGGGGGGAGCGGCTACACCTTC.

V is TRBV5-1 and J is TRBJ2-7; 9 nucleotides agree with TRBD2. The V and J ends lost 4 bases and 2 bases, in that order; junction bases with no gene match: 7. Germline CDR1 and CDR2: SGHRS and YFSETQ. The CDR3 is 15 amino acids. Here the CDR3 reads CASSEGLAGTYEQYF. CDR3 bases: TGCGCCAGCAGCGAGGGACTAGCAGGTACCTACGAGCAGTACTTC.

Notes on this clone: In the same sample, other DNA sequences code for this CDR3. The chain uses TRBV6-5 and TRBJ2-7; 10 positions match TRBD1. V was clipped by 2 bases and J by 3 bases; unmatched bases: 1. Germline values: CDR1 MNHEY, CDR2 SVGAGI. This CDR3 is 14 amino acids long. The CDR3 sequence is CASSYGTGVYEQYF. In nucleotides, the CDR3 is TGTGCCAGCAGTTACGGGACAGGGGTCTACGAGCAGTACTTC.

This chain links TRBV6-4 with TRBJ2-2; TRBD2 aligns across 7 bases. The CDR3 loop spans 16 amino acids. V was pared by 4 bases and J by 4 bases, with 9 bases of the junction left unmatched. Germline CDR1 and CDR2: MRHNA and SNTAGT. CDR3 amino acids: CASSVESGGGTGELFF. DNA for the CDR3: TGTGCCAGCAGTGTGGAATCGGGAGGTGGCACCGGGGAGCTGTTTTTT.

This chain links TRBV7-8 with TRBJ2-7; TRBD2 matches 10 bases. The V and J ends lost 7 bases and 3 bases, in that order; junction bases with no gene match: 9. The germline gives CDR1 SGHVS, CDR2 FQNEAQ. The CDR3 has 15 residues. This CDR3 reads CASTRLAGGDYEQYF. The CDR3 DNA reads TGTGCCAGCACCAGACTAGCGGGTGGTGACTACGAGCAGTACTTC.

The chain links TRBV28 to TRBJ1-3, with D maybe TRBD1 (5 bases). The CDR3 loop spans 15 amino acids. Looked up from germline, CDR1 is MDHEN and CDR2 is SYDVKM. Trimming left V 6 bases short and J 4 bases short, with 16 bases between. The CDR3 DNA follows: TGTGCCAGCAGCCCACTCAGGGCTAAAGGAAACACCATATATTTT. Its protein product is CASSPLRAKGNTIYF.

The CDR3 loop reads CASSTPGLAGVEQFF. CDR3 coding DNA: TGCGCCAGCAGCACCCCGGGACTAGCGGGGGTGGAGCAGTTCTTC. The J gene is TRBJ2-1, the V gene TRBV4-1; TRBD2 matches at 14 bases. Trimming removed 5 bases from V and 10 bases from J; junction bases left unmatched: 7. The CDR3 covers 15 residues. Germline assignment: CDR1 MGHRA and CDR2 YSYEKL.

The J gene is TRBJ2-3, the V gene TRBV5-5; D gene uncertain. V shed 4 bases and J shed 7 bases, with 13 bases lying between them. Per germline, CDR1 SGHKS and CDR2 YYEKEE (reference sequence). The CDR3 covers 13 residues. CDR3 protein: CASSPSPNYTQYF. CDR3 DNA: TGTGCCAGCAGCCCCTCCCCCAACTATACGCAGTATTTT.

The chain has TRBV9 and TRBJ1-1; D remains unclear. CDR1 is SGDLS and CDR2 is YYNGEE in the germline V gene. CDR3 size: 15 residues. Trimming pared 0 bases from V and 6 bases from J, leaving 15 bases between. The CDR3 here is CASSVVPQPNSEAFF. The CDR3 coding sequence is TGTGCCAGCAGCGTAGTTCCACAGCCGAATTCTGAAGCTTTCTTT.

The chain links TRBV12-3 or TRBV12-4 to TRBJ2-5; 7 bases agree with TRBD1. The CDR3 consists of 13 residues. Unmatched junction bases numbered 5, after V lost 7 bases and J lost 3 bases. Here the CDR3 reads CASIKGTEETQYF. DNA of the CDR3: TGTGCCAGCATCAAGGGGACAGAAGAGACCCAGTACTTC.

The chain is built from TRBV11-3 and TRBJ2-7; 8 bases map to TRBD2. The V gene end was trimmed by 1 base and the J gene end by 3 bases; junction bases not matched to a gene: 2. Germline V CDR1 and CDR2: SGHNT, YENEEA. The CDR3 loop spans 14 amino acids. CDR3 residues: CASSLGGGNYEQYF. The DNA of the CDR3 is TGTGCCAGCAGCTTAGGCGGGGGGAACTACGAGCAGTACTTC. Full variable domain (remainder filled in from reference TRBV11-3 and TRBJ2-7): EAGVVQSPRYKIIEKKQPVAFWCNPISGHNTLYWYLQNLGQGPELLIRYENEEAVDDSQLPKDRFSAERLKGVDSTLKIQPAELGDSAVYLCASSLGGGNYEQYFGPGTRLTVT.

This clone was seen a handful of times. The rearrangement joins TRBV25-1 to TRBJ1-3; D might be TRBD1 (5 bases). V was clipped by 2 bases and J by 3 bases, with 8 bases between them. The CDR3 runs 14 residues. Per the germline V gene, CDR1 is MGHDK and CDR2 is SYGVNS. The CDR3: CASSEQGRGNTIYF. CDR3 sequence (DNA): TGTGCCAGCAGTGAACAGGGTCGTGGAAACACCATATATTTT.

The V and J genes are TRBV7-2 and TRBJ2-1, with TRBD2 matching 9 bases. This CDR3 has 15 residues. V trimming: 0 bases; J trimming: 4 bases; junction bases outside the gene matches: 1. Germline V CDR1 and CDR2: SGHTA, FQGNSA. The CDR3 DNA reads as TGTGCCAGCAGCTTAGCGGCGGGAGGGTACAATGAGCAGTTCTTC. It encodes CASSLAAGGYNEQFF.

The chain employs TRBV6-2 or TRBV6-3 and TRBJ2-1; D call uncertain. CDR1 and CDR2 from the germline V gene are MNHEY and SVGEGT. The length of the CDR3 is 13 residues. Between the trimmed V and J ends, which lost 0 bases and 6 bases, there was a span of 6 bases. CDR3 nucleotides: TGTGCCAGCAGTTACTCGAACACCAATGAGCAGTTCTTC. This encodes CASSYSNTNEQFF.

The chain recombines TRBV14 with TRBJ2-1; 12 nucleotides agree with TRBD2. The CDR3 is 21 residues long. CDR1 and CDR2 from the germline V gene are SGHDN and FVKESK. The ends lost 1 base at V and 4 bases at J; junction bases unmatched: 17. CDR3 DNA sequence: TGTGCCAGCAGCCAAGGACTGACTAGCGGGAGTATGGGGCCCTTATACAATGAGCAGTTCTTC. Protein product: CASSQGLTSGSMGPLYNEQFF.

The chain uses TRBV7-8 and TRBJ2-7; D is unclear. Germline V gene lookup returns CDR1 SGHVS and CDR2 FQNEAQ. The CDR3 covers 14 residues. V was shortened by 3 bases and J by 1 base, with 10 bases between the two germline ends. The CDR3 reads CASSFKRMSYEQYF. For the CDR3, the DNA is TGTGCCAGCAGCTTTAAGCGTATGTCCTACGAGCAGTACTTC.

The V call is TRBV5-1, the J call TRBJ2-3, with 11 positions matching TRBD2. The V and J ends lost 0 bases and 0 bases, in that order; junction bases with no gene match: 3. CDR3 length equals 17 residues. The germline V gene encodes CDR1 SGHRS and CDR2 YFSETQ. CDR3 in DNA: TGCGCCAGCAGCTTGGGGACTAGCGGGCTGAGCACAGATACGCAGTATTTT. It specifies CASSLGTSGLSTDTQYF.

The CDR3 reads CAEAPGTDYGYTF. CDR3 DNA sequence: TGTGCCGAAGCCCCCGGGACAGACTATGGCTACACCTTC. The V gene is TRBV28, the J gene TRBJ1-2; 7 nucleotides match TRBD1. With V trimmed by 11 bases and J by 3 bases, 9 bases remained unmatched. CDR1 MDHEN and CDR2 SYDVKM come from the germline V gene. The CDR3 consists of 13 residues.

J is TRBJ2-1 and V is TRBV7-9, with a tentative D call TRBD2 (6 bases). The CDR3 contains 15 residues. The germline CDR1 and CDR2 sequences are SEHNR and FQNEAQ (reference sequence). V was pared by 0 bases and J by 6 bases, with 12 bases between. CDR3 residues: CASSLAGGRGNEQFF. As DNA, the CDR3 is TGTGCCAGCAGCTTAGCGGGTGGGCGGGGCAATGAGCAGTTCTTC.

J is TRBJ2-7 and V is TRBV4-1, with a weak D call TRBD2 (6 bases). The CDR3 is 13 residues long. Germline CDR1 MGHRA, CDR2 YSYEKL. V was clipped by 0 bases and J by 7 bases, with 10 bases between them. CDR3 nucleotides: TGCGCCAGCAGCCAAGATTCGGGAGTAGAGCAGTACTTC. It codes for CASSQDSGVEQYF.

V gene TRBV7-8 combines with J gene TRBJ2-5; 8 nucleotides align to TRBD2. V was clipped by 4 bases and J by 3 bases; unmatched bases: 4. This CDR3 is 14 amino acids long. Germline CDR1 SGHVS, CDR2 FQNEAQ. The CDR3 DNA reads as TGTGCCAGCAGCTCTGGGACTAGGGAAGAGACCCAGTACTTC. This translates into CASSSGTREETQYF. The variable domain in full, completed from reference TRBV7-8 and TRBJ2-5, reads GAGVSQSPRYKVAKRGQDVALRCDPISGHVSLFWYQQALGQGPEFLTYFQNEAQLDKSGLPSDRFFAERPEGSVSTLKIQRTQQEDSAVYLCASSSGTREETQYFGPGTRLLVL.